The sequence of this TCR beta chain was determined in a study of long-term antiretroviral therapy in people with HIV. As concerns this clone: As yet, its antigen is unknown.

Study outcomes and limitations: Against controls, HIV repertoires showed narrower ranges of CDR3 length.

Investigators performed immunoSEQ version v3.0 at survey level. The sequencing target was 40,000-50,000 T-cell genomes per sample. Generated by immunoSEQ multiplex PCR, the TCRdb table keeps only in-frame clones and is missing some. The profile shows about 40,000 clones, about 85% of them singletons. The sequencing here drew on unsorted PBMCs, taken 3.1 years after starting antiretroviral therapy. The clonotype comes from a woman aged 45-65 years with HIV.

CDR3 amino acids: CASSRASGGNTIYF. The CDR3 DNA is TGTGCCAGCAGCCGGGCATCTGGGGGAAACACCATATATTTT. This chain connects TRBV14 to TRBJ1-3; unclear D gene. This CDR3 comprises 14 residues. Germline CDR1 and CDR2: SGHDN and FVKESK. V was pared by 4 bases and J by 4 bases, with 11 bases between.